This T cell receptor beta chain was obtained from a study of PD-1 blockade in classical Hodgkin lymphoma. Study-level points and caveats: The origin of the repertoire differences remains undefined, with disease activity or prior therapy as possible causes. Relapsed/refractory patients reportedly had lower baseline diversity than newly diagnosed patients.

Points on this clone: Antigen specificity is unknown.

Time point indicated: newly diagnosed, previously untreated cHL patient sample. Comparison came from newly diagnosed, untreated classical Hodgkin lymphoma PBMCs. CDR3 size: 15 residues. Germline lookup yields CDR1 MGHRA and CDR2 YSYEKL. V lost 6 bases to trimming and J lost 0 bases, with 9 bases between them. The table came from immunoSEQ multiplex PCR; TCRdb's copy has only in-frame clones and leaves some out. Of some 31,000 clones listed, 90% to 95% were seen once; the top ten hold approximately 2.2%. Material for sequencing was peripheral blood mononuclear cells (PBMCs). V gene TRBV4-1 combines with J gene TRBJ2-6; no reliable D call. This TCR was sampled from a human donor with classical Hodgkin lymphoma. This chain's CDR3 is CASSYVSSGANVLTF. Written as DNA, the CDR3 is TGCGCCAGCAGTTACGTCTCCTCTGGGGCCAACGTCCTGACTTTC.